The entry below gives a single T cell receptor beta chain sequence along with its context. The CDR3 runs 15 residues. J gave up 2 bases and V 3 bases, and 6 bases lay outside the gene matches. Germline-derived CDR1 and CDR2 are SGDLS and YYNGEE. The data belong to a study of blood T cell repertoires in COVID-19. Turning to the study itself: The origin of the acute and convalescent COVID-19 samples was the United States, Italy and Spain.

The authors' processing: Estimates of nucleated cell counts were drawn from the amplification of reference gene primers. TCRdb's table, derived via immunoSEQ multiplex PCR, lists solely in-frame clones and lacks some. That table is the source of V, J and clone size, and D and trimming were worked out from the DNA. Here the sample spans under 50,000 clones, about nine tenths being singletons. This chain links TRBV9 with TRBJ2-5, with TRBD2 identical over 8 bases. Sequencing used peripheral blood. The origin of this receptor is a human donor in a cohort sampled during active COVID-19. The CDR3 DNA sequence: TGTGCCAGCAGCGCAGCGGGAGCGGGACAAGAGACCCAGTACTTC. The encoded protein is CASSAAGAGQETQYF.